This T cell receptor (beta chain) was identified in a study of blood T cells in healthy people across ages. This clonotype was observed a handful of times. Germline loops: CDR1 MNHEY, CDR2 SMNVEV (reference sequence). The CDR3 covers 15 residues. Trimming removed 5 bases from V and 2 bases from J, with 16 bases in between. For the second PCR, which ran for about 7 to 12 cycles, a sample-barcoded 5' primer and a J-beta primer mix were used. Each of the cDNA molecules was tagged by a template-switch adaptor with 12 random nucleotides. TCRdb independently ran MiXCR on the 5' RACE reads; one entry per CDR3 protein. The sample lists fewer than 1,000,000 distinct CDR3 sequences, 46% occurring once. Donors each provided about 9.5 milliliters of peripheral blood.

This receptor was obtained from a man aged 80 or over in good health. V gene TRBV27 combines with J gene TRBJ2-7; tentatively, D is TRBD2 (5 bases). Material for sequencing was blood. The CDR3 reads CASSPVGSRAYEQYF. Written as DNA, the CDR3 is TGTGCCAGCAGTCCCGTGGGGAGCCGAGCCTACGAGCAGTACTTC.